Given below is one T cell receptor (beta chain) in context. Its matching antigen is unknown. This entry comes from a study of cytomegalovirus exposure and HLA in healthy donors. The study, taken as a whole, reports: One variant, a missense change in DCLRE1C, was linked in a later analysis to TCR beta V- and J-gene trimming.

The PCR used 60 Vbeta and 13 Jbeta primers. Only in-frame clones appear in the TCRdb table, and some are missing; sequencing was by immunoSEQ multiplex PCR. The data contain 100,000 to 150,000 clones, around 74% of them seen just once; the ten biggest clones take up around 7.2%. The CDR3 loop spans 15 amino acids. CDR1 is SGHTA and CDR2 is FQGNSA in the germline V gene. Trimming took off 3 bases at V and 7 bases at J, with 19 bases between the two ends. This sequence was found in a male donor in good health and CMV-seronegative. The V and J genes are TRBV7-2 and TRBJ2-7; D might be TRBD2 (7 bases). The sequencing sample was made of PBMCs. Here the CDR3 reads CASSFLGGGLREQYF. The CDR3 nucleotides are TGTGCCAGCAGCTTCTTGGGAGGGGGGTTGAGGGAGCAGTACTTC.